Presented here are 24 T cell receptor beta chains from one specimen sequenced in a study of shared clonotypes between healthy human individuals. Assay used: immunoSEQ multiplex PCR; TCRdb lists only in-frame clones, some missing. The sample includes nearly 750,000 clones, around 77% seen only once; the top ten take under 2%. Specimen: memory CD4+ T cells sorted from blood. Subset in this sample: CD45RA-negative fraction. All receptors derive from a woman younger than 45 in good health.

This clone was observed once. This may be a read error, as it is one base from a much larger clone. The rearrangement links TRBV6-6 to TRBJ2-3; 14 bases agree with TRBD2. J lost 4 bases, V lost 5 bases, and 2 bases had no gene match. Germline values: CDR1 MNHNY, CDR2 SVGAGI (reference sequence). The CDR3 consists of 15 residues. CDR3 residues: CASSEGLAGADTQYF. The CDR3 nucleotides are TGTGCCAGCAGTGAGGGACTAGCGGGAGCAGATACGCAGTATTTT.

The chain has TRBV7-6 and TRBJ2-3; possible D gene TRBD2, 5 bases. Germline V gene data show CDR1 as SGHVS and CDR2 as FNYEAQ. The CDR3 runs 13 residues. Trimming shortened V by 6 bases and J by 6 bases, and 13 bases separated the two germline ends. For the CDR3, the DNA is TGTGCCAGCAGAAATGCGGGTCGCGATACGCAGTATTTT. The encoded protein is CASRNAGRDTQYF.

V and J are TRBV6-5 and TRBJ2-3, with D possibly matching TRBD2 (5 bases). CDR1 and CDR2 from the germline V gene are MNHEY and SVGAGI. CDR3 length equals 16 residues. The germline V and J ends were trimmed by 3 bases and 4 bases, with 17 bases remaining between them. DNA for the CDR3: TGTGCCAGCAGTTATAGGCCTAGCCTCGGTGCAGATACGCAGTATTTT. Its translation is CASSYRPSLGADTQYF.

J is TRBJ2-3 and V is TRBV29-1, with 12 bases aligning to TRBD2. The CDR3 spans 15 residues. Looked up from germline, CDR1 is SQVTM and CDR2 is ANQGSEA. The J segment lost 5 bases and the V segment lost 4 bases, leaving 7 bases of the junction unmatched. The CDR3 nucleotides read TGCAGCGTTGGGCCCCGACTAGCGGGAGAAGATACGCAGTATTTT. This encodes CSVGPRLAGEDTQYF.

This clone was counted a single time. V and J are TRBV7-8 and TRBJ2-3; weak D call: TRBD2 (7 bases). The CDR3 spans 15 residues. Between the trimmed V and J ends, which lost 5 bases and 4 bases, there was a span of 16 bases. The germline gives CDR1 SGHVS, CDR2 FQNEAQ. The CDR3 nucleotides are TGTGCCAGCAGCCTCCAGGGGAGGGCCGCAGATACGCAGTATTTT. Translation: CASSLQGRAADTQYF.

This chain connects TRBV5-1 to TRBJ2-7; 9 bases line up with TRBD1. This CDR3 contains 15 residues. CDR1 is SGHRS, CDR2 YFSETQ, per germline. V trimming: 1 base; J trimming: 5 bases; junction bases outside the gene matches: 7. CDR3 sequence: CASSLTGTGNNEQYF. The CDR3 nucleotides read TGCGCCAGCAGCTTGACCGGGACAGGGAATAACGAGCAGTACTTC.

This clone is a singleton in its sample. The genes are TRBV6-6 and TRBJ1-2, with D possibly matching TRBD1 (5 bases). Germline V CDR1 and CDR2: MNHNY, SVGAGI (reference sequence). V lost 5 bases, J lost 8 bases, and 18 bases lay in between. This CDR3 is built from 14 residues. The CDR3 reads CASSPDLGGRGYTF. The CDR3 DNA reads TGTGCCAGCAGTCCGGACCTTGGGGGGAGAGGCTACACCTTC.

This clone was recorded a few times. The chain is built from TRBV2 and TRBJ2-3; 10 nucleotides agree with TRBD1. Germline CDR1 SNHLY, CDR2 FYNNEI. This CDR3 is 18 amino acids long. J gave up 4 bases and V 7 bases, and 17 bases lay outside the gene matches. The CDR3 bases are TGTGCCAGCAAAGATCTGGGGATCGGGACAGGGGTCGCAGATACGCAGTATTTT. Protein product: CASKDLGIGTGVADTQYF.

Only a few counts were recorded for this clone. CDR3: CASSESGANVLTF. In nucleotides, the CDR3 is TGCGCCAGCAGTGAATCTGGGGCCAACGTCCTGACTTTC. The chain links TRBV10-2 to TRBJ2-6, with D unclear. CDR1 is WSHSY, CDR2 SAAADI, per germline. V gave up 3 bases and J gave up 1 base, with 1 base separating them. The CDR3 is 13 residues long.

This clone is a singleton in its sample. J is TRBJ2-7 and V is TRBV15, with TRBD2 matching 9 bases. Germline values: CDR1 LNHNV, CDR2 YYDKDF (reference sequence). CDR3 length: 18 residues. The trim removed 0 bases at V and 4 bases at J, leaving 13 bases unmatched. The CDR3 DNA follows: TGTGCCACCAGCAGAGATTTAGCGGGAGTAGTTACGGCGTACGAGCAGTACTTC. Its protein product is CATSRDLAGVVTAYEQYF.

This sequence joins TRBV29-1 and TRBJ1-1; D call uncertain. The V end lost 2 bases, the J end lost 0 bases, and 7 bases lay between the germline ends. The CDR3 length is 13 residues. Germline CDR1 and CDR2: SQVTM and ANQGSEA. The CDR3 protein is CSVENHLNTEAFF. The CDR3, as DNA: TGCAGCGTTGAAAACCACCTGAACACTGAAGCTTTCTTT.

V is TRBV18 and J is TRBJ1-4, with a possible D match to TRBD1 (5 bases). CDR1 and CDR2 (germline): KGHSH, LQKENI. V lost 2 bases, J lost 0 bases, and 13 bases lay in between. The CDR3 spans 17 residues. CDR3 amino acids: CASSPRGGDATNEKLFF. The DNA of the CDR3 is TGTGCCAGCTCACCAAGAGGAGGGGACGCAACTAATGAAAAACTGTTTTTT.

V and J are TRBV28 and TRBJ2-1; 12 bases are shared with TRBD1. This CDR3 contains 16 residues. V gave up 1 base and J gave up 5 bases; unmatched junction bases: 3. Per germline, CDR1 MDHEN and CDR2 SYDVKM. CDR3 amino acids: CASSLSGTGGHNEQFF. CDR3 nucleotides: TGTGCCAGCAGTTTATCGGGGACAGGGGGCCACAATGAGCAGTTCTTC.

This clone was counted a few times. The V gene is TRBV6-6, the J gene TRBJ2-7, with D possibly being TRBD1 (6 bases). The germline V gene has CDR1 MNHNY and CDR2 SVGAGI (reference sequence). Trimming left V 5 bases short and J 5 bases short, with 16 bases between. This CDR3 comprises 14 residues. CDR3 amino acids: CASSKNQGSDEQYF. The CDR3 DNA is TGTGCCAGCAGTAAAAACCAGGGGAGTGACGAGCAGTACTTC.

The rearrangement links TRBV18 to TRBJ1-3; D call uncertain. CDR1 is KGHSH, CDR2 LQKENI, per germline. The CDR3 sequence is 16 residues long. The V end was cut by 1 base, the J end by 0 bases, with 10 bases between. Here the CDR3 DNA reads TGTGCCAGCTCACCACTCGGCACGCGCTCTGGAAACACCATATATTTT. It yields the protein CASSPLGTRSGNTIYF.

V and J are TRBV11-2 and TRBJ2-5; 9 nucleotides line up with TRBD2. This CDR3 has 18 amino acids. The V gene end was trimmed by 5 bases and the J gene end by 5 bases; junction bases not matched to a gene: 18. Germline values: CDR1 SGHAT, CDR2 FQNNGV. CDR3 sequence: CASSPSEGAGGPLETQYF. The CDR3 DNA reads TGTGCCAGCAGCCCAAGCGAGGGTGCGGGAGGGCCGCTGGAGACCCAGTACTTC.

The chain carries TRBV19 and TRBJ2-7; TRBD1 matches 11 bases. The V and J ends lost 4 bases and 6 bases, in that order; junction bases with no gene match: 5. The CDR3 consists of 14 residues. Per germline, CDR1 LNHDA and CDR2 SQIVND (reference sequence). CDR3 loop: CASSKRDRGAEQYF. CDR3 coding DNA: TGTGCCAGTAGTAAAAGGGACAGGGGGGCCGAGCAGTACTTC.

The chain couples TRBV5-4 to TRBJ2-1; D gene unclear. Per germline, CDR1 SGHNT and CDR2 YYREEE (reference sequence). The CDR3 totals 15 residues. V dropped 4 bases and J dropped 2 bases, with 13 bases sitting between them. CDR3 in amino acids: CASSNGMDPYNEQFF. The CDR3 DNA is TGTGCCAGCAGCAATGGGATGGACCCCTACAATGAGCAGTTCTTC.

The V gene is TRBV11-2, the J gene TRBJ1-4, with TRBD1 as a possible D gene (5 bases). The CDR3 contains 15 residues. The V end lost 2 bases, the J end lost 3 bases, and 10 bases lay between the germline ends. The germline CDR1 and CDR2 sequences are SGHAT and FQNNGV. The CDR3 protein is CASSLLGLANEKLFF. In DNA, the CDR3 is TGTGCCAGCAGCTTACTGGGGCTAGCTAATGAAAAACTGTTTTTT. Drawing the rest from reference TRBV11-2 and TRBJ1-4, the complete variable domain is EAGVAQSPRYKIIEKRQSVAFWCNPISGHATLYWYQQILGQGPKLLIQFQNNGVVDDSQLPKDRFSAERLKGVDSTLKIQPAKLEDSAVYLCASSLLGLANEKLFFGSGTQLSVL.

The V gene is TRBV11-2, the J gene TRBJ2-1; D is perhaps TRBD1 (6 bases). The CDR3 contains 15 residues. V was shortened by 5 bases and J by 10 bases, with 21 bases between the two germline ends. CDR1 and CDR2 (germline): SGHAT, FQNNGV. DNA for the CDR3: TGTGCCAGCAGCGAATCCGGGACCACCCAGGGGGAGCAGTTCTTC. Its protein is CASSESGTTQGEQFF.

The chain joins TRBV5-4 to TRBJ2-1, with 13 positions matching TRBD2. This CDR3 region has 17 residues. Trimming cost V 4 bases and J 8 bases; bases outside gene matches: 12. In germline, CDR1 is SGHNT, CDR2 YYREEE (reference sequence). The CDR3 spells CASSQDGLAGVGDEQFF. DNA of the CDR3: TGTGCCAGCAGCCAAGACGGACTAGCGGGAGTTGGCGATGAGCAGTTCTTC.

This clone was observed a single time. The chain links TRBV7-6 to TRBJ2-1, with a possible D match to TRBD2 (6 bases). This CDR3 region has 15 residues. Trimming pared 1 base from V and 6 bases from J, leaving 13 bases between. Germline-derived CDR1 and CDR2 are SGHVS and FNYEAQ. DNA for the CDR3: TGTGCCAGCAGCTTAGGGACGGGAGTCCCCAATGAGCAGTTCTTC. This sequence encodes CASSLGTGVPNEQFF.

This clone was observed at least ten times. The V gene is TRBV6-1, the J gene TRBJ1-3; D is unclear. The length of the CDR3 is 13 residues. The V gene lost 4 bases and the J gene lost 0 bases, with 4 bases spanning the gap. Per germline, CDR1 MNHNS and CDR2 SASEGT. CDR3 loop: CASSATSGNTIYF. The CDR3 nucleotides read TGTGCCAGCAGTGCTACCTCTGGAAACACCATATATTTT.

V and J are TRBV10-1 and TRBJ1-5, with 7 bases that match TRBD1. The germline gives CDR1 WNHNN, CDR2 SYGVQD (reference sequence). V lost 0 bases, J lost 0 bases, and 14 bases stayed unmatched. The CDR3 has 20 amino acids. The CDR3 reads CASSESRYRGPRYSNQPQHF. CDR3 bases: TGCGCCAGCAGTGAGTCGAGATACAGGGGCCCTCGCTATAGCAATCAGCCCCAGCATTTT.